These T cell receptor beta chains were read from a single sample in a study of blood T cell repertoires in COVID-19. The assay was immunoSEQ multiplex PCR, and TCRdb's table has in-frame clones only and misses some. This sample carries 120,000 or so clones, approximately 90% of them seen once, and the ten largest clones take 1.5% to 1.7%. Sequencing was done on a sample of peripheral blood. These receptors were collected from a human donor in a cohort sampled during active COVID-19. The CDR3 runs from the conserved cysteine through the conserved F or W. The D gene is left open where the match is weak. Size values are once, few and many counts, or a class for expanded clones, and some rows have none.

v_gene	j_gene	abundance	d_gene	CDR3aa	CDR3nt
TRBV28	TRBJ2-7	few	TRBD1	CASSFGQGTYEQYF	TGTGCCAGCAGTTTTGGACAGGGAACGTACGAGCAGTACTTC
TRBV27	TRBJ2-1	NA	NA	CASGHRWETEQFF	TGTGCCAGCGGCCATAGGTGGGAGACTGAGCAGTTCTTC
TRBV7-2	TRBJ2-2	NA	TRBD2	CASSSSGSGTGELFF	TGTGCCAGCAGCTCTAGCGGGAGTGGCACCGGGGAGCTGTTTTTT
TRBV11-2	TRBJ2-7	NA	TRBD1	CASSNRGQSSYEQYF	TGTGCCAGCAGCAACAGGGGGCAGAGCTCCTACGAGCAGTACTTC
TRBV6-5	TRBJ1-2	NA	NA	CASSPGGNYGYTF	TGTGCCAGCAGTCCCGGGGGTAACTATGGCTACACCTTC
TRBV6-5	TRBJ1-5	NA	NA	CASSYGEDQPQHF	TGTGCCAGCAGTTACGGGGAGGATCAGCCCCAGCATTTT
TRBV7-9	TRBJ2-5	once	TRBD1	CASSFMTGGVQETQYF	TGTGCCAGCAGCTTCATGACAGGGGGCGTCCAAGAGACCCAGTACTTC
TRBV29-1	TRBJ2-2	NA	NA	CSVVTTSPTGELFF	TGCAGCGTTGTCACTACTAGCCCCACCGGGGAGCTGTTTTTT
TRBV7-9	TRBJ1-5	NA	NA	CASSPDSDFHQPQHF	TGTGCCAGCAGCCCTGACAGTGACTTTCATCAGCCCCAGCATTTT
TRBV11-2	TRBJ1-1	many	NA	CASSLEGGPRTEAFF	TGTGCCAGCAGCTTAGAAGGCGGGCCAAGAACTGAAGCTTTCTTT
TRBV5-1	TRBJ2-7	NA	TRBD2	CASSLAGSSGSYEQYF	TGCGCCAGCAGCTTGGCCGGGTCTAGCGGCTCCTACGAGCAGTACTTC
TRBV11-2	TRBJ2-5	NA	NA	CASSPYRLTPRETQYF	TGTGCCAGCAGCCCTTACCGGTTAACACCGAGGGAGACCCAGTACTTC
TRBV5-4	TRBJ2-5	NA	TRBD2	CASSLAEQREPQETQYF	TGTGCCAGCAGCTTGGCCGAACAGCGGGAGCCCCAAGAGACCCAGTACTTC
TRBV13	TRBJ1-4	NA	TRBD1	CASSLGRTFGTANEKLFF	TGTGCCAGCAGCTTAGGCAGGACCTTCGGGACAGCCAATGAAAAACTGTTTTTT
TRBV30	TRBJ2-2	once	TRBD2	CAWSGGGADTGELFF	TGTGCCTGGAGTGGCGGGGGGGCCGACACCGGGGAGCTGTTTTTT
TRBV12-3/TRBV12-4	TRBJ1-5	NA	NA	CASKRGSGPQHF	TGTGCCAGCAAAAGGGGAAGTGGGCCCCAGCATTTT
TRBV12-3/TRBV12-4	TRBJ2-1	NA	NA	CASSRGKEQFF	TGTGCCAGCAGCCGCGGGAAAGAGCAGTTCTTC
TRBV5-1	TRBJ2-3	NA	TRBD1	CASSLESTGTDTQYF	TGCGCCAGCAGCTTGGAATCGACAGGGACGGATACGCAGTATTTT
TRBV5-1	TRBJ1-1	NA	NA	CASSLTGNTEAFF	TGCGCCAGCAGCTTAACAGGGAACACTGAAGCTTTCTTT
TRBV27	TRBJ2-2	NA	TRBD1	CASTDRVNTGELFF	TGTGCCAGCACGGACAGGGTGAACACCGGGGAGCTGTTTTTT
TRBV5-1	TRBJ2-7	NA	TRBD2	CASSLEGGSYEQYF	TGCGCCAGCAGCTTGGAGGGAGGGAGTTACGAGCAGTACTTC
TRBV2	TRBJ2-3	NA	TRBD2	CASKKRGDTDTQYF	TGTGCCAGCAAGAAGCGGGGGGACACAGATACGCAGTATTTT
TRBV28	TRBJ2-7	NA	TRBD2	CASSPSGITSYEQYF	TGTGCCAGCAGTCCTAGCGGGATTACCTCCTACGAGCAGTACTTC
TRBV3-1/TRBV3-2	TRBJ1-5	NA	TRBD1	CASSQEGQFNQPQHF	TGTGCCAGCAGCCAAGAGGGACAGTTCAATCAGCCCCAGCATTTT
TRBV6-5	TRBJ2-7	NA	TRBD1	CASSPGQGISYEQYF	TGTGCCAGCAGTCCGGGACAGGGAATCTCCTACGAGCAGTACTTC
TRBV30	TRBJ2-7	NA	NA	CALKGLRVEQYF	TGTGCCCTGAAGGGATTGCGGGTCGAGCAGTACTTC
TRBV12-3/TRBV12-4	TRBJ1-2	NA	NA	CASSFSVYYGYTF	TGTGCCAGCAGTTTCTCAGTCTACTATGGCTACACCTTC
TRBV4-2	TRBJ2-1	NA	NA	CASSQDRARGGGQFF	TGTGCCAGCAGCCAAGATCGGGCGCGCGGGGGCGGGCAGTTCTTC
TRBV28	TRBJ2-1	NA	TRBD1	CASSFRGHNEQFF	TGTGCCAGCAGTTTCAGGGGGCACAATGAGCAGTTCTTC
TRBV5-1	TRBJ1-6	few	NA	CASSLRQANSPLHF	TGCGCCAGCAGCTTGAGACAGGCGAATTCACCCCTCCACTTT
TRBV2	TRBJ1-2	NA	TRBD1	CASSEGTGYGYTF	TGTGCCAGCAGTGAAGGGACAGGCTATGGCTACACCTTC
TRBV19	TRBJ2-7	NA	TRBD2	CASSILYRGEGSYEQYF	TGTGCCAGTAGTATTCTCTATCGAGGGGAGGGGTCCTACGAGCAGTACTTC
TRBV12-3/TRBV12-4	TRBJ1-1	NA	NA	CASSSRVTEAFF	TGTGCCAGCAGTAGCAGGGTTACTGAAGCTTTCTTT
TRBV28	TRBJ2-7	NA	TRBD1	CASSDRGAGLRGYEQYF	TGTGCCAGCAGTGACAGGGGCGCAGGGTTGCGAGGCTACGAGCAGTACTTC
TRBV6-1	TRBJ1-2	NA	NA	CASSDTSGNYGYTF	TGTGCCAGCAGTGATACGTCAGGGAACTATGGCTACACCTTC
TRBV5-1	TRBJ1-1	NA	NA	CASSLEGRGNTEAFF	TGCGCCAGCAGCTTGGAAGGCAGGGGGAACACTGAAGCTTTCTTT
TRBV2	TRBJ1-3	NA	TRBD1	CASKSPGTGPGNTIYF	TGTGCCAGCAAATCACCGGGGACAGGGCCTGGAAACACCATATATTTT
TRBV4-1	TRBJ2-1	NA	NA	CASSQDTEIGEQFF	TGCGCCAGCAGCCAAGATACTGAGATCGGGGAGCAGTTCTTC
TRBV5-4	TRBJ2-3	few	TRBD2	CASSGGTGGIVGTDTQYF	TGTGCCAGCAGCGGGGGGACGGGAGGGATAGTGGGCACAGATACGCAGTATTTT
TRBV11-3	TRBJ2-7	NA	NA	CASSTKLGEQYF	TGTGCCAGCAGCACTAAACTGGGCGAGCAGTACTTC
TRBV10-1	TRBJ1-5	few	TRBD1	CASSRDRDQPQHF	TGCGCCAGCAGCCGGGACAGGGACCAGCCCCAGCATTTT
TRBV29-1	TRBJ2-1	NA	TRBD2	CSVLTSGSRNEQFF	TGCAGCGTCCTGACTAGCGGGAGTCGGAATGAGCAGTTCTTC
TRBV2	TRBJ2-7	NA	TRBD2	CASSLTTSGRAYEQYF	TGTGCCAGCAGTCTCACGACTAGCGGGAGGGCCTACGAGCAGTACTTC
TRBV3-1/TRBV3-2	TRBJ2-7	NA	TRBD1	CASSSGQGYEQYF	TGTGCCAGCAGCTCGGGACAGGGGTACGAGCAGTACTTC
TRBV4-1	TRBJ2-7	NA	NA	CASSQERRGFSYEQYF	TGCGCCAGCAGCCAAGAACGTCGGGGTTTCTCCTACGAGCAGTACTTC
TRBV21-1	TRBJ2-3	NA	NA	CASSKGGGGCTDTQYF	TGTGCCAGCAGCAAAGGTGGTGGCGGCTGCACAGATACGCAGTATTTT
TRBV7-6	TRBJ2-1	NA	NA	CASSPRLAGNEQFF	TGTGCCAGCAGCCCCCGTCTCGCGGGCAATGAGCAGTTCTTC